The 6 T cell receptor beta chains below all came from one sample that was sequenced in a study of T cell responses to AZD1222 COVID-19 vaccine. Measured with immunoSEQ multiplex PCR; TCRdb has only the in-frame clones, and not every one. The sample lists 110,000 to 150,000 clones, more than 85% occurring once. Here the sequenced sample was peripheral blood, taken on day 0 of MenACWY control vaccination. Source of these receptors: an adult in good health.

The chain couples TRBV5-4 to TRBJ1-1; D is uncertain. Germline-derived CDR1 and CDR2 are SGHNT and YYREEE (reference sequence). V lost 0 bases and J lost 1, with 7 bases in between. The CDR3 loop spans 14 amino acids. CDR3 loop: CASSLVSQNTEAFF. The CDR3 nucleotides are TGTGCCAGCAGCTTGGTTAGTCAGAACACTGAAGCTTTCTTT.

The DNA of the CDR3 is TGTGCCAGCAGCTCCCCGCGGTTGACTGAAGCTTTCTTT. This gives the protein CASSSPRLTEAFF. The J gene is TRBJ1-1, the V gene TRBV7-9; no firm D call. V lost 4 bases to trimming and J lost 5 bases, with 11 bases between them. The CDR3 is 13 residues long. Germline V gene lookup returns CDR1 SEHNR and CDR2 FQNEAQ (reference sequence).

The CDR3 loop is CASSLEAINPQHF. The CDR3 nucleotides are TGTGCCAGCTCCCTCGAGGCAATCAATCCCCAGCATTTT. This chain connects TRBV18 to TRBJ1-5, with D unresolved. V was trimmed by 6 bases and J by 10 bases, leaving 16 bases between them. From germline, CDR1 is KGHSH and CDR2 LQKENI. CDR3 length: 13 amino acids.

The rearrangement uses TRBV27 and TRBJ1-2, with D possibly being TRBD1 (5 bases). The V and J ends lost 1 base and 4 bases respectively, with 10 bases between them. This CDR3 is built from 14 residues. Germline lookup yields CDR1 MNHEY and CDR2 SMNVEV (reference sequence). The CDR3 coding sequence is TGTGCCAGCAGTTTATTAGGGGAGGGCTATGGCTACACCTTC. Its translation is CASSLLGEGYGYTF.

This chain connects TRBV10-2 to TRBJ1-1, with D perhaps TRBD1 (5 bases). CDR1 and CDR2 (germline): WSHSY, SAAADI. Trimming took 0 bases from V and 1 from J, leaving 18 bases between them. The CDR3 runs 18 residues. The CDR3 coding sequence is TGCGCCAGCAGTGAGTCGAAAGGGGCGAATACGAGGAACACTGAAGCTTTCTTT. As protein: CASSESKGANTRNTEAFF.

The chain employs TRBV2 and TRBJ1-3, with D perhaps TRBD1 (6 bases). The CDR3 has 15 amino acids. With 5 bases removed from V and 1 base from J, the gap between germline ends came to 12 bases. The germline V gene has CDR1 SNHLY and CDR2 FYNNEI. The CDR3 sequence: CASSPRGASGNTIYF. In nucleotides, the CDR3 is TGTGCCAGCAGTCCTAGGGGGGCGTCTGGAAACACCATATATTTT.